A selection of T cell receptor beta chains follows, all from one sample in a study of cytomegalovirus exposure and HLA in healthy donors. Measured with immunoSEQ multiplex PCR; TCRdb has only the in-frame clones, and not every one. This sample's clone table lists under 200,000 clones. The material sequenced was PBMCs. Every receptor here comes from a man aged 25 to 45 in good health and CMV-seronegative. The CDR3 runs from the conserved cysteine through the conserved F or W. D genes are given only for firm matches.

d_gene | v_gene | CDR3aa
- | TRBV29-1 | CSVEKRRISTEAFF
- | TRBV2 | CASRGGGGGYGYTF
- | TRBV7-2 | CASSPTGETYNEQFF
TRBD2 | TRBV6-1 | CASSGGLAGVNEQFF
- | TRBV18 | CASSPQRVVHEQFF
- | TRBV28 | CASTLVPGFSYEQYF
- | TRBV2 | CASSGQGTYEQYF
- | TRBV4-3 | CASSQEWGPDNSPLHF
TRBD1 | TRBV9 | CASSVGYSAQGARGYTF
- | TRBV6-5 | CASSYSNMGALHF
- | TRBV28 | CASREGSYEQYF
TRBD1 | TRBV2 | CASRGTGGDTQYF
TRBD2 | TRBV27 | CASSSVGEGSYEQYF
TRBD1 | TRBV6-5 | CASSYSRTGGGYTF
TRBD1 | TRBV6-1 | CASRWDRGQNTEAFF
- | TRBV5-1 | CASSWSYLNKTYEQYF
TRBD1 | TRBV6-5 | CASSYGPGTGPTGYTF
TRBD1 | TRBV4-1 | CASSHRDRRTYNEQFF
- | TRBV11-1 | CASSSPLTYEQYF